This T cell receptor beta chain emerged from a study of T cell responses to AZD1222 COVID-19 vaccine. The overall study: Second-dose intervals near 4 or 12 weeks were combined.

Only in-frame clones appear in the TCRdb table, and some are missing; sequencing was by immunoSEQ multiplex PCR. The data contain roughly 160,000 clones, about nine tenths of them singletons. On this clone: Its specificity is unknown.

Study results and limitations: The span of vaccine-associated CD4 TCRs extended across spike, with dominance at 160-218 and 743-854. It should be noted that donors were predominantly white British and more often female, and clonal diversity was possibly underestimated. The peak T cell response came first, and repertoires were sampled only after it.

In germline, CDR1 is LNHNV, CDR2 YYDKDF (reference sequence). Trimming took 0 bases from V and 6 from J, leaving 9 bases between them. The CDR3 sequence is 14 residues long. The chain has TRBV15 and TRBJ2-1, with unresolved D. This material consisted of peripheral blood, taken on day 0 of AZD1222 vaccination. The TCR comes from an adult in good health. The CDR3 nucleotides read TGTGCCACCAGCAGAGATCGGGCAGCCAATGAGCAGTTCTTC. Amino acids: CATSRDRAANEQFF.